This T cell receptor beta chain is from a study of T-cell reconstitution after alpha-beta-depleted transplantation in children. Study-level points and caveats: Where alpha-beta T cells came from about two months after transplant was reportedly several hundred expanded graft clones.

With regard to this clonotype: What it binds is not known.

A library of TCRbeta sequences, prepared with unique molecular identifiers, was generated. TCRdb called the PCR reads again in MiXCR, with one record for every CDR3 protein. Seen here are around 450,000 distinct CDR3 sequences, 43% observed once, and the top ten hold approximately 30%. Germline V gene lookup returns CDR1 SGHTA and CDR2 FQGTGA. V was shortened by 5 bases and J by 2 bases, with 16 bases between the two germline ends. The CDR3 spans 16 residues. The chain employs TRBV7-3 and TRBJ2-1, with TRBD1 as a possible D gene (6 bases). This TCR came from a girl aged 2 to 10 with aplastic anemia, due to receive a stem cell transplant. Source: PBMCs, taken before TCRalphabeta/CD19-depleted stem cell transplant. The CDR3 DNA reads TGTGCCAGCAGCCTCAGGGGCGCGAATGCCTACAATGAGCAGTTCTTC. Protein product: CASSLRGANAYNEQFF.